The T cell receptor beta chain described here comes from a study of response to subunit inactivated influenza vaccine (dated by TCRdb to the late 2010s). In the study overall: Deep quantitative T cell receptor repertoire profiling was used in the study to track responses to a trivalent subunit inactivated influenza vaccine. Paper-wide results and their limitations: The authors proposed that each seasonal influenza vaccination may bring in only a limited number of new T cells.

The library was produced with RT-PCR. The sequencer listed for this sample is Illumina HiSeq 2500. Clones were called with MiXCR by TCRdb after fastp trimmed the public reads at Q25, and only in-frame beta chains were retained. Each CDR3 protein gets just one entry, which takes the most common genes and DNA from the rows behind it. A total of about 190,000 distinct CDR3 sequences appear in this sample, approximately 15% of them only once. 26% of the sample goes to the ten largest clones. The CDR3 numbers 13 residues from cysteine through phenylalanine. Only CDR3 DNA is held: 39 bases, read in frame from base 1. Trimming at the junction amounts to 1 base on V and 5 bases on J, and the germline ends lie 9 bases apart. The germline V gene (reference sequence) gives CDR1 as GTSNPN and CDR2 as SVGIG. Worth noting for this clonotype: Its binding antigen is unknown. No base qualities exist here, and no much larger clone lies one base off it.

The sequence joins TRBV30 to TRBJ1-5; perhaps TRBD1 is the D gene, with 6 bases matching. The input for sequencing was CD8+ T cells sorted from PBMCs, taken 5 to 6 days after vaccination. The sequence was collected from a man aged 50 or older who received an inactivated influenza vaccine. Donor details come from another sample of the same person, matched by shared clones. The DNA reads TGTGCCTGGAGTGGAGGGGGACATCAGCCCCAGCATTTT. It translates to CAWSGGGHQPQHF.